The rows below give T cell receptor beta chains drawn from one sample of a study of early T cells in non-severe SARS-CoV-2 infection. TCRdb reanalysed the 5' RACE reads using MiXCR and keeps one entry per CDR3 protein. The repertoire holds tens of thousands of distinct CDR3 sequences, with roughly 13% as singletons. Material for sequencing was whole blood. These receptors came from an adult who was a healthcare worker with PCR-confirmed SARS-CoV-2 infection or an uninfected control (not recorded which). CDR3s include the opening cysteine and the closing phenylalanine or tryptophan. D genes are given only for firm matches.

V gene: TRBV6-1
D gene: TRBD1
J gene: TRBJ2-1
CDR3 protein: CASSAGQEYNEQFF

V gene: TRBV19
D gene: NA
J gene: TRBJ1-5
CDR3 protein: CASSLHRENQPQHF

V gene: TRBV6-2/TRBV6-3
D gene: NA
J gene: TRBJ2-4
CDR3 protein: CASSRPGQKNIQYF

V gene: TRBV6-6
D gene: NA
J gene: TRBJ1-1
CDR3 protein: CASSYGGNMNTEAFF

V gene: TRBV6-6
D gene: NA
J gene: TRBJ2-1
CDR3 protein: CASRHPAYNEQFF

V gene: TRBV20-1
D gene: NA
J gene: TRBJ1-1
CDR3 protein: CSADIGGLNTEAFF

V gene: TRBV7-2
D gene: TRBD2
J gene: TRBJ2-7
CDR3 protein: CASNPGLASYEQYF

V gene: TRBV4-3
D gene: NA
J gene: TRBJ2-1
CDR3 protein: CASSQFSGAAYNEQFF

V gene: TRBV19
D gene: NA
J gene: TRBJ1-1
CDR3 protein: CASSRSSNTEAFF

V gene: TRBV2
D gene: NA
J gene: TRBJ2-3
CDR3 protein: CASRARIATDTQYF

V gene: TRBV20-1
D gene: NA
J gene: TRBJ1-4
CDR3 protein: CSARTFAGEKLFF

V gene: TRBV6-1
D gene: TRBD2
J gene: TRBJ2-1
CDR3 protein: CASSDATSEAFF

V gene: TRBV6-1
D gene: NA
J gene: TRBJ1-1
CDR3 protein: CASSEMRETEAFF

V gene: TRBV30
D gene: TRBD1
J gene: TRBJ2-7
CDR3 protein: CAWSVGTGTYEQYF

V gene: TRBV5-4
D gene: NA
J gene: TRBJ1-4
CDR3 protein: CASSLEPTEKLFF

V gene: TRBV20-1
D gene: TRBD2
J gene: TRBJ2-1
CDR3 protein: CSAMGLADNEQFF

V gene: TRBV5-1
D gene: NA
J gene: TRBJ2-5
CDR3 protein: CASSGDGGRPLETQYF

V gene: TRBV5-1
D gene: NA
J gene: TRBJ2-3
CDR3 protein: CASSLPGDTDTQYF

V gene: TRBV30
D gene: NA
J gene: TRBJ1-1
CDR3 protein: CAWIRRGLYTEAFF

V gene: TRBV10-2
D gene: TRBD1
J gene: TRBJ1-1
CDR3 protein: CASRSRGLRDTEAFF

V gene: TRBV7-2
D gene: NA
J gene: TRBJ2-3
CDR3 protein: CASSQSGRSTDTQYF

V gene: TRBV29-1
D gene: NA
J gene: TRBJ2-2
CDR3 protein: CSVGMVLSNTGELFF

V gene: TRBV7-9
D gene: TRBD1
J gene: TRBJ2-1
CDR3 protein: CASSLPRTGGSYNEQFF

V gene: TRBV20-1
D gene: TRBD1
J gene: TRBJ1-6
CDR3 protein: CSALDRAALHF

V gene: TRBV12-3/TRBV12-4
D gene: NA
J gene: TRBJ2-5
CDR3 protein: CASSFDVRGTARLGGETQYF

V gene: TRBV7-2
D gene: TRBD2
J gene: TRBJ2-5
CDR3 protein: CASSFRTSRETQYF

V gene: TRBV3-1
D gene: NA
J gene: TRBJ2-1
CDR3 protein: CASSPVPNSYNEQFF

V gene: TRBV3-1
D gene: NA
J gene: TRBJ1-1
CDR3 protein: CASSRDSYNTEAFF

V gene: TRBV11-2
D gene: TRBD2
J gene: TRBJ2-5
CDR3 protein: CASSPIAGGGETQYF

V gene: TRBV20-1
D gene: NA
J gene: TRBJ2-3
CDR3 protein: CSAPTVSDWSTDTQYF

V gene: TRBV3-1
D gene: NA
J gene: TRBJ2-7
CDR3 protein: CASSQPLASYEQYF

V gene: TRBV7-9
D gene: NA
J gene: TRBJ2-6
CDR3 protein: CASSRPSSGANVLTF

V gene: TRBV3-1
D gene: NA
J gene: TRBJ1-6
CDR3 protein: CASQTSGFHYNSPLHF

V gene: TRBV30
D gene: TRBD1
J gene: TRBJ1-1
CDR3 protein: CAWSPFRDRGWTEAFF

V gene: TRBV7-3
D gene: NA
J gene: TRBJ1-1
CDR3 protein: CASSRGGMNTEAFF

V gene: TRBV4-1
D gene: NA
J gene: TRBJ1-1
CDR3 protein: CASSQETGEGAYTEAFF

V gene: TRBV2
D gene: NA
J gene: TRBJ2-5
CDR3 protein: CASSESSLAETQYF

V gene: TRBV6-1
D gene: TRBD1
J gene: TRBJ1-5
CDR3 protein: CASRDRPGPQHF

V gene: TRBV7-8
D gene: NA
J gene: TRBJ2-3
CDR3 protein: CASSLDLAHPQYF

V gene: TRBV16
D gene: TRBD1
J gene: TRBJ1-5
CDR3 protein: CASSQSDRGFYLSNQPQHF

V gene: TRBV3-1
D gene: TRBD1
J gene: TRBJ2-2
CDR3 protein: CASSQAATGEFWTGELFF

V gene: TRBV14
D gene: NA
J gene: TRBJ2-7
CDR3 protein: CASSQVPGIEQYF

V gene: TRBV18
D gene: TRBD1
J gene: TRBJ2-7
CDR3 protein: CASSLDRGRPYEQYF

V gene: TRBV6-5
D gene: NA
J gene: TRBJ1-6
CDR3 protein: CASGGLTPPLHF

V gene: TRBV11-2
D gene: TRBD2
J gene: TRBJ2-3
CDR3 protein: CASSLLAGSTDTQYF

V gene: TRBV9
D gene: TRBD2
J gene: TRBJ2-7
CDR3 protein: CASSPLAGLSGGAHEQYF

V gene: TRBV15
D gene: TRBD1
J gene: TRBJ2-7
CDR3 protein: CATSRAGTGNYEQYF

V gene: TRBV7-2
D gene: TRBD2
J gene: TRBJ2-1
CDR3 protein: CASSLALSLAGYLRGQFF

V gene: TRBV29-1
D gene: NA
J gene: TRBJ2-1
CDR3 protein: CRAGRVSYNEQFF

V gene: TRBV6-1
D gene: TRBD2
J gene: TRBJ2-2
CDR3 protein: CASSKGSGDTGELFF

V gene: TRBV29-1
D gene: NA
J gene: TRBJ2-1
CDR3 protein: CSVKGWGSDEQFF

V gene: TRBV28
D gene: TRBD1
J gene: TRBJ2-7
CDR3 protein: CASRPTGAYGLEQYF

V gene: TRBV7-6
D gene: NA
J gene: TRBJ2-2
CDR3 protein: CASSSSLTGELFF

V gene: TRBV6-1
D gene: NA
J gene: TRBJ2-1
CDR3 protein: CASSEARARWVNEQFF

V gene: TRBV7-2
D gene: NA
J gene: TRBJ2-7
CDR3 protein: CASSLIGSVYEQYF

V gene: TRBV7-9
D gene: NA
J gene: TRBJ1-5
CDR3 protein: CASSLGRAGFGNQPQHF

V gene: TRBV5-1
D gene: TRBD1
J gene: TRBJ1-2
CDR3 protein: CASSAAGTDNYGYTF

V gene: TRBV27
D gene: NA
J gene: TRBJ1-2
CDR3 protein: CASSSGRGSYGYTF

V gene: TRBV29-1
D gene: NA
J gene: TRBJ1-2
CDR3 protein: CSVDLVARGYTF

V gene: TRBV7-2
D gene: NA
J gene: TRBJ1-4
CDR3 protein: CASSLGGHPNEKLFF